A few counts support the clone carrying this T cell receptor (beta chain). The target antigen is unknown. Assay used: immunoSEQ multiplex PCR; TCRdb lists only in-frame clones, some missing. The sample shows some 27,000 clones, roughly four fifths of them seen only once. The tumor samples were collected prior to definitive surgery or chemotherapy. This record comes from a study of high-grade serous ovarian cancer treatment subgroups. Study in general: Samples averaged roughly 15,000 reads and roughly 7,500 unique TCR beta rearrangements.

This CDR3 spans 14 amino acids. The germline V gene encodes CDR1 SGHNT and CDR2 YYREEE (reference sequence). Trimming took off 2 bases at V and 2 bases at J, with 10 bases between the two ends. General study findings and limits: Different patients shared almost no repertoire; same-patient tumors shared roughly 0.11 to 0.85.

This sequence was found in a human donor with high-grade serous ovarian cancer. The chain is built from TRBV5-4 and TRBJ1-2, with D unclear. The specimen sequenced was tumor tissue. This chain's CDR3 is CASSFAGSNYGYTF. Here the CDR3 DNA reads TGTGCCAGCAGCTTCGCCGGGAGCAACTATGGCTACACCTTC.